This T cell receptor (beta chain) was sequenced for a study of cytomegalovirus exposure and HLA in healthy donors. Study-wide points: Most sequenced TCRs were rare (though some public TCRs occurred in many donors). Among the sequence variants, a highly shared cluster was likely an artifact of sequencing. The CMV antigen specificity of a few CMV-associated chains was confirmed through in vitro analysis.

This CDR3 spans 13 amino acids. CDR1 MNHEY and CDR2 SVGAGI come from the germline V gene. V lost 6 bases, J lost 1 base, and 9 bases lay in between. In the case of this clone: Its antigen is not identified.

Both 60 Vbeta primers and 13 Jbeta primers went into the PCR. The method was immunoSEQ multiplex PCR; TCRdb's version includes in-frame clones alone and lacks a portion of them. The table has around 85,000 clones, roughly 80% seen once. The rearrangement joins TRBV6-5 to TRBJ1-1; weak D call: TRBD1 (5 bases). The clonotype comes from a woman between 50 and 59 years old in good health and CMV-seropositive. The sequenced sample was PBMCs. DNA of the CDR3: TGTGCCAGCAGCCTTCAGGGGAACACTGAAGCTTTCTTT. Translating gives CASSLQGNTEAFF.